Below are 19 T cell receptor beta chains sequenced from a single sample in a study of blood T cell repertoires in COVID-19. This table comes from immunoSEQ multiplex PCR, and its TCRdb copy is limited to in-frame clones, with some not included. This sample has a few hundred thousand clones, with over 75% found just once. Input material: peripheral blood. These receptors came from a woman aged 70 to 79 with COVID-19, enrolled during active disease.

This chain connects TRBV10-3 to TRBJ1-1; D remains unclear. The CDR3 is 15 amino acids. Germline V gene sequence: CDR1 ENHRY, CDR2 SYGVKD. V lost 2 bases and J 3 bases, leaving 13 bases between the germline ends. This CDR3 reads CAISEMGGGDTEAFF. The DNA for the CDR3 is TGTGCCATCAGTGAGATGGGAGGCGGCGACACTGAAGCTTTCTTT.

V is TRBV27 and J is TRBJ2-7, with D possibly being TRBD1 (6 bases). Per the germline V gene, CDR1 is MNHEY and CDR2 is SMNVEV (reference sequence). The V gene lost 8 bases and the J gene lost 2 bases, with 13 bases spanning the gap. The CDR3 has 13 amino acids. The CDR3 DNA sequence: TGTGCCAGCGGGACATTATCCACCTACGAGCAGTACTTC. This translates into CASGTLSTYEQYF.

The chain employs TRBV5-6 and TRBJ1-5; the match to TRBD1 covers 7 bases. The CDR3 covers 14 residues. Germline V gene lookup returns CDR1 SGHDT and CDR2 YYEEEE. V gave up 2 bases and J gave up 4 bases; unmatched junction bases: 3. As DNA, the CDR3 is TGTGCCAGCAGCTTACAGGGGTTGAATCAGCCCCAGCATTTT. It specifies CASSLQGLNQPQHF. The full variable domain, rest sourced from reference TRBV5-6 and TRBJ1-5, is DAGVTQSPTHLIKTRGQQVTLRCSPKSGHDTVSWYQQALGQGPQFIFQYYEEEERQRGNFPDRFSGHQFPNYSSELNVNALLLGDSALYLCASSLQGLNQPQHFGDGTRLSIL.

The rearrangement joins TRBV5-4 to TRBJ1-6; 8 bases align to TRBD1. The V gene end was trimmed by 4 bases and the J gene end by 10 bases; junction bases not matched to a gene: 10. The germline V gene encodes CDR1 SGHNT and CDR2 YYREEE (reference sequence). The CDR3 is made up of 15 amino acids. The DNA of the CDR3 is TGTGCCAGCAGCAACAAACAGGGGGATTGGTCACCCCTCCACTTT. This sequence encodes CASSNKQGDWSPLHF.

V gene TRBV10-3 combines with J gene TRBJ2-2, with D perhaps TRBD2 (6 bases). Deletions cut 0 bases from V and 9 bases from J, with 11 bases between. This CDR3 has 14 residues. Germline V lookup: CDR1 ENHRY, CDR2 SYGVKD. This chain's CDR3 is CAISESGGARELFF. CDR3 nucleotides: TGTGCCATCAGTGAGTCCGGAGGGGCCAGGGAGCTGTTTTTT.

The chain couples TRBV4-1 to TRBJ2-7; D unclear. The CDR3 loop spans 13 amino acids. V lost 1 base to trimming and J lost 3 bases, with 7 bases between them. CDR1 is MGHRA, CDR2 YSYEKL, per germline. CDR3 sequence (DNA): TGCGCCAGCAGCCAAGGCACTGGCTACGAGCAGTACTTC. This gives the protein CASSQGTGYEQYF.

The CDR3 sequence is CASSSLASNQPQHF. In DNA form, the CDR3 reads TGTGCCAGCAGCTCTTTGGCAAGCAATCAGCCCCAGCATTTT. This chain joins TRBV7-9 and TRBJ1-5; D is unclear. The V gene lost 4 bases and the J gene lost 1 base, with 8 bases spanning the gap. CDR1 and CDR2 (germline): SEHNR, FQNEAQ (reference sequence). The CDR3 sequence is 14 residues long.

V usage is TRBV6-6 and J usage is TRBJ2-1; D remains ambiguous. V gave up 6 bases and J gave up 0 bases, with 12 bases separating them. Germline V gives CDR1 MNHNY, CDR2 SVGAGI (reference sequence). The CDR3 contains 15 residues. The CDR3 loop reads CASSSLRSSYNEQFF. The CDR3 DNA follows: TGTGCCAGCAGCTCTCTCCGGAGCTCCTACAATGAGCAGTTCTTC.

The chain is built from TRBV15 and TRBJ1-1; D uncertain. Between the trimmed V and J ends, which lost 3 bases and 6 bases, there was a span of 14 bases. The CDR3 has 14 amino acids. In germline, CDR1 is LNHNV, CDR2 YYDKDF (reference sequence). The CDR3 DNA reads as TGTGCCACCAGCAGGGAGGGAGGTTGGGCTGAAGCTTTCTTT. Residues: CATSREGGWAEAFF.

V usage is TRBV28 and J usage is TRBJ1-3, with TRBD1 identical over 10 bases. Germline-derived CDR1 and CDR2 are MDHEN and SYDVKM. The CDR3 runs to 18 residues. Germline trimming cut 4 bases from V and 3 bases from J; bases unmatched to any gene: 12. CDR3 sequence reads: CASSYPSGTGVLGNTIYF. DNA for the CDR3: TGTGCCAGCAGTTATCCGTCCGGGACAGGGGTCCTTGGAAACACCATATATTTT.

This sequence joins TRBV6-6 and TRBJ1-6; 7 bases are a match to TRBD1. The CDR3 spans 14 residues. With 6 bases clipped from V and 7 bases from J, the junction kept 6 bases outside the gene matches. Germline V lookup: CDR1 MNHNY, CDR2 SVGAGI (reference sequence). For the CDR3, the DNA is TGTGCCAGCAGCTGGGGACAGTCGAATTCACCCCTCCACTTT. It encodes CASSWGQSNSPLHF.

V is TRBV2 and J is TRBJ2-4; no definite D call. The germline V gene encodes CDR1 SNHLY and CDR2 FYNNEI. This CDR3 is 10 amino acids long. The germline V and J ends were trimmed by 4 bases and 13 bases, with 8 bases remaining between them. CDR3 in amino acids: CASSGLPQYF. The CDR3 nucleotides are TGTGCCAGCAGTGGGCTTCCGCAGTACTTC.

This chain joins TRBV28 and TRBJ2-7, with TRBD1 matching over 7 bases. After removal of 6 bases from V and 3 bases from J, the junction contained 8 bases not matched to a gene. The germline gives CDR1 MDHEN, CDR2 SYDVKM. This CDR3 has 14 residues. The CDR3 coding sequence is TGTGCCAGCAGCCAAGGACAGGCGCGCTACGAGCAGTACTTC. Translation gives CASSQGQARYEQYF. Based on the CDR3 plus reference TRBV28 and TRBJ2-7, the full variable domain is DVKVTQSSRYLVKRTGEKVFLECVQDMDHENMFWYRQDPGLGLRLIYFSYDVKMKEKGDIPEGYSVSREKKERFSLILESASTNQTSMYLCASSQGQARYEQYFGPGTRLTVT.

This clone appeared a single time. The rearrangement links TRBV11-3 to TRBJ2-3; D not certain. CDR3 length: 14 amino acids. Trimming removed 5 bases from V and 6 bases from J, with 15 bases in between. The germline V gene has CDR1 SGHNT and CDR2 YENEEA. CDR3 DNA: TGTGCCAGCAGCCCTTCTAGGAATTTTGATACGCAGTATTTT. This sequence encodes CASSPSRNFDTQYF.

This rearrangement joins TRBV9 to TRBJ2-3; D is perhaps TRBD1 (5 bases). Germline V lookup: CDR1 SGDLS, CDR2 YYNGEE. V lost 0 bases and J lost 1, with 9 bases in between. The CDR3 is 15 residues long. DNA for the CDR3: TGTGCCAGCAGCGTAGGGACATTCGGCACAGATACGCAGTATTTT. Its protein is CASSVGTFGTDTQYF.

CDR3 loop: CASRSLAPYEQYF. CDR3 sequence (DNA): TGTGCCAGCAGGTCACTAGCGCCATACGAGCAGTACTTC. The chain combines TRBV2 with TRBJ2-7; 7 bases are a match to TRBD2. Trimming took 6 bases from V and 4 from J; bases not matched to a gene: 6. CDR3 length: 13 amino acids. Germline V gene data show CDR1 as SNHLY and CDR2 as FYNNEI. Supplemented by reference TRBV2 and TRBJ2-7, the full variable domain reads EPEVTQTPSHQVTQMGQEVILRCVPISNHLYFYWYRQILGQKVEFLVSFYNNEISEKSEIFDDQFSVERPDGSNFTLKIRSTKLEDSAMYFCASRSLAPYEQYFGPGTRLTVT.

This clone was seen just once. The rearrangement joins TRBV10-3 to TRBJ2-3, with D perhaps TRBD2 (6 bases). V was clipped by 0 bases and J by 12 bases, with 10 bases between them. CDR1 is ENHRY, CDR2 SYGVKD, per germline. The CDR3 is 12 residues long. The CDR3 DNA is TGTGCCATCAGTGAGTCGCGGGACTCCCAGTATTTT. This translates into CAISESRDSQYF.

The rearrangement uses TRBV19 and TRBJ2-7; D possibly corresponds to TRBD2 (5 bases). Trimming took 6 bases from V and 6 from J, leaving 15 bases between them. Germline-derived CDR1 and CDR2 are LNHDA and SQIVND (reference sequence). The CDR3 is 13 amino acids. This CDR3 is CASSRKIASEQYF. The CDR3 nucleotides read TGTGCCAGTAGCCGAAAAATAGCGTCCGAGCAGTACTTC.

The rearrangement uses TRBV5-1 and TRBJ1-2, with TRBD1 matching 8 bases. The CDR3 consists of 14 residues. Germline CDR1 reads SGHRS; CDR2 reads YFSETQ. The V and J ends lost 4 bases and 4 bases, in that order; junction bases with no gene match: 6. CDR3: CASSPTGVAYGYTF. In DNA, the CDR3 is TGCGCCAGCAGCCCGACAGGGGTTGCCTATGGCTACACCTTC.